The present T cell receptor (beta chain) was sequenced within a study of blood T cell repertoires in COVID-19 (TCRdb year 2020). Notes on the research overall: Samples from collaborators originated in the United States, Italy and Spain and spanned both the acute and convalescent phases of COVID-19. The prospective study material was composed of cDNA or gDNA derived from T cells, B-cell-depleted T cells, or PBMCs. Subjects who had been exposed to COVID-19, were actively infected with it, or had recovered from it provided the deeply sampled blood TCRbeta repertoires that made up the dataset. A freely available public database, intended as a resource for researchers studying the immune response to SARS-CoV-2, is where the repertoires were released. Samples were obtained from the ongoing ImmuneRACE study (first 160 participants) and from 1,254 subjects provided by 6 global collaborators. The sample metadata nearly always contained a de-identified subject ID, COVID-19 status, age in years and sex. Where available, HLA class I and class II types were taken from metadata supplied by the sample provider and were not determined by assay-based typing.

This clone has a handful of counts. Its antigen specificity is not known. The input lacks base qualities; no much larger clone sits a single base away. The germline ends are 6 bases apart after V is trimmed by 7 bases and J by 6 bases. Based on the germline V gene, the CDR1 and CDR2 sequences are SNHLY and FYNNEI. From the cysteine through the phenylalanine, the CDR3 covers 11 amino acids. Only the CDR3 region is kept as DNA, spanning 33 bases read in frame from base 1. Enrolling through a virtual design, the prospective study's participants ranged in age from about 18 to 89 years and lived across some 22 United States geographic areas. In the prospective study, participants were assigned to cohorts based on the clinical history participants reported in a screening survey and a study questionnaire. A participant counted as exposed if, within 2 weeks of entering the study, that participant had been in contact with someone who had a PCR-confirmed or clinician-diagnosed COVID-19 case. In the prospective study, whole blood, serum and a nasopharyngeal or oropharyngeal swab were collected from each participant by mobile phlebotomists. Additional blood draws and questionnaires over an approximately 2-month period could optionally be provided by prospective study participants. Prospective study blood samples were shipped either frozen or at room temperature before DNA extraction.

The research as a whole found: Clinical and demographic metadata were provided uncurated, with the amount varying by source and participant.

TCRbeta CDR3 regions were amplified from genomic DNA using the immunoSEQ Assay, a bias-controlled multiplex PCR. Per the authors' processing: Nucleated cell counts per sample were estimated from amplification of reference gene primers within the assay. To quantify the absolute abundance of each unique TCRbeta CDR3 rearrangement, sequence reads were collapsed and filtered. Productive Simpson clonality was computed per sample as the square root of Simpson's diversity index over productive rearrangements. TCRdb took this table from immuneACCESS and kept in-frame rearrangements with V and J called. Such tables lack part of the clones; where checked against another copy, unresolved V genes explain under half of the gap, and the rest is unexplained. The V and J calls and clone size come from that table; D and trimming were worked out from the DNA. This sample has 280,000 or so clones in its table, and about 90% of those were observed once. Together, the top ten hold 2.9% of the sample.

The sample was PBMCs or T cells enriched from blood (not recorded which). This receptor was obtained from a woman aged 45-65 years who had been exposed to COVID-19. The chain employs TRBV2 and TRBJ2-2; no confident D gene assignment can be made. The CDR3 reads as follows: CASKLAGELFF. The DNA sequence reads TGTGCCAGCAAGCTGGCCGGGGAGCTGTTTTTT.